The T cell receptor beta chain described here comes from a study of Tregs in tolerant kidney transplant recipients. Whole-study results and caveats: Biological reproducibility was not directly addressed in this study. Tregs expanded with activated donor B cells seemed most donor-specific.

Concerning this clone: What it recognizes is unknown.

This CDR3 is built from 13 residues. Germline-derived CDR1 and CDR2 are SGHRS and YFSETQ. Trimming took 2 bases from V and 6 from J, leaving 11 bases between them. Assay used: immunoSEQ multiplex PCR; TCRdb lists only in-frame clones, some missing. The data hold fewer than 150,000 clones, with around nine tenths observed a single time. The sequence derives from a human donor in good health. Sequencing was performed on CD4+ T cells from blood. The V and J genes are TRBV5-1 and TRBJ1-1; no clear D. The CDR3: CASSLSPGAEAFF. CDR3 nucleotide sequence: TGCGCCAGCAGCTTATCCCCGGGCGCTGAAGCTTTCTTT.